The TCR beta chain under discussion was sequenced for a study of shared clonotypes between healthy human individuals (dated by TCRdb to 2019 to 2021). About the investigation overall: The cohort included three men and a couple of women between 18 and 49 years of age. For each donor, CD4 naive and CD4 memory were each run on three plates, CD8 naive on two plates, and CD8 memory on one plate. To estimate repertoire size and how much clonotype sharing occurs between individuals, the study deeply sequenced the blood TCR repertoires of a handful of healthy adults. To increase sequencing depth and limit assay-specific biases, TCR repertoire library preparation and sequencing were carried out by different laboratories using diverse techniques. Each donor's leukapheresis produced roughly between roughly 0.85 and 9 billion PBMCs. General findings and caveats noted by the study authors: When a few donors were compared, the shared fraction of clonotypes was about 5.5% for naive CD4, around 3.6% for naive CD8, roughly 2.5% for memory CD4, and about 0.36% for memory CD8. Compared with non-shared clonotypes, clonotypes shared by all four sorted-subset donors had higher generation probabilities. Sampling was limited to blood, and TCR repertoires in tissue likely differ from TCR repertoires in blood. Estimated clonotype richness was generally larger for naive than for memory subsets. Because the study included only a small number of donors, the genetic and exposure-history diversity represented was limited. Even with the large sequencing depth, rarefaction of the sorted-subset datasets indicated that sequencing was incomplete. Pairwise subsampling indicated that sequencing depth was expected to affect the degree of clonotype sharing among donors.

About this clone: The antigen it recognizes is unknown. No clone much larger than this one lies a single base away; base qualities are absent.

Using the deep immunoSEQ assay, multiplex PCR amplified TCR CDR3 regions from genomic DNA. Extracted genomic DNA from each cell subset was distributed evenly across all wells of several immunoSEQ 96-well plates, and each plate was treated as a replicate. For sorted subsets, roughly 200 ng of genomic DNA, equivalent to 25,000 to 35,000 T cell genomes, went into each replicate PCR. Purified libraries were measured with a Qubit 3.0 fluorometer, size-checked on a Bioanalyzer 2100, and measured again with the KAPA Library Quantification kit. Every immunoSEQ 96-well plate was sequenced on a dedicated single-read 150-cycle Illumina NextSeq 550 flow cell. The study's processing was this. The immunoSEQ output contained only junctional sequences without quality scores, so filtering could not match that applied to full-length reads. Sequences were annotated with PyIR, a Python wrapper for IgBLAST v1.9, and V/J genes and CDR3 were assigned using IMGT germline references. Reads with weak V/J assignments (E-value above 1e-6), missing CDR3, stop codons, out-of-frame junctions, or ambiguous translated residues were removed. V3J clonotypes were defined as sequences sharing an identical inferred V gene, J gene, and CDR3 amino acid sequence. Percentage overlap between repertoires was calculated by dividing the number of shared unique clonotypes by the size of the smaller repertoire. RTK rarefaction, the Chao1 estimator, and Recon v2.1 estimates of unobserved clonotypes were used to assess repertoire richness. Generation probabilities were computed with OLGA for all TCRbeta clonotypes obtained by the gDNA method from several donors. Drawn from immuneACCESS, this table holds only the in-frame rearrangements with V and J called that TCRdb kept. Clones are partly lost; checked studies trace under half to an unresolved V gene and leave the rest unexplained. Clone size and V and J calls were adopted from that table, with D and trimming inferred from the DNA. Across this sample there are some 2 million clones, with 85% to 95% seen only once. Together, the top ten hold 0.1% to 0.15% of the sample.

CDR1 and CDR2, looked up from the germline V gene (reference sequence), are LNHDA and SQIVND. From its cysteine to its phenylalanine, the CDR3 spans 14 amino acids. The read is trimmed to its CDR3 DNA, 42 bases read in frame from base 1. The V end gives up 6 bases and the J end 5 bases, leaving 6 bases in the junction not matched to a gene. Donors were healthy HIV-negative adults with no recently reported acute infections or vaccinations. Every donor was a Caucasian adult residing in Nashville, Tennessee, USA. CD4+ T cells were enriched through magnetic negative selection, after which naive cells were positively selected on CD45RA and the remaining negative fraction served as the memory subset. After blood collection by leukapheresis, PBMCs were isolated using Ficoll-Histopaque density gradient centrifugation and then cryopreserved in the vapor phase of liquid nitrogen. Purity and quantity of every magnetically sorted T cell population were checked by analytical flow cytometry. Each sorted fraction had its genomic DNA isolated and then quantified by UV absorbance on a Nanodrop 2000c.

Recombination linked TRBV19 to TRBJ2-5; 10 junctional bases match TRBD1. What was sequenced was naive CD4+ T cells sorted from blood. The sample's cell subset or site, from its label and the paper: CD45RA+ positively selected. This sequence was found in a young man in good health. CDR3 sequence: CASSGTGVRETQYF. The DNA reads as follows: TGTGCCAGTAGCGGGACAGGGGTTCGCGAGACCCAGTACTTC.